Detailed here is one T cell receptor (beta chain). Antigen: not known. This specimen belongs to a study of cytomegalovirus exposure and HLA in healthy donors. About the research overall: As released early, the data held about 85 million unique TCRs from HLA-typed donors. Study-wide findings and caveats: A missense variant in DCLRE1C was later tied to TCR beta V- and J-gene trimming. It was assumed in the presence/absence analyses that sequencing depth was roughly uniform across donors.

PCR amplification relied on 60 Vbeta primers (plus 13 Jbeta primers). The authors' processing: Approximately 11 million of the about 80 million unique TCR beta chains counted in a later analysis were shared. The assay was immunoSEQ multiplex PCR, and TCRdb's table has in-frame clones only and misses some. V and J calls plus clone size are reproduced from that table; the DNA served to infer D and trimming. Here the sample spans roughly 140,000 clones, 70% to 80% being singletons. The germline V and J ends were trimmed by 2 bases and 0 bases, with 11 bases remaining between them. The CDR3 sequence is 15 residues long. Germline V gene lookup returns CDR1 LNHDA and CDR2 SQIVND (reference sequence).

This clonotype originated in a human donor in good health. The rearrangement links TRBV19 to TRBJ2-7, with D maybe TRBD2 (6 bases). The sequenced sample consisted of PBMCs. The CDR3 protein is CASSISSGFSYEQYF. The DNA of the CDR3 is TGTGCCAGTAGTATATCCAGCGGGTTCTCCTACGAGCAGTACTTC.